This is a list of T cell receptor beta chains from one sample in a study of blood T cell repertoires in COVID-19. Profiled with immunoSEQ multiplex PCR; TCRdb holds only in-frame clones, not every one. Of roughly 330,000 clones listed, about 87% were seen once; the top ten hold less than 6%. The sample comprised PBMCs or T cells enriched from blood (not recorded which). The receptors stem from a woman younger than 45 who had recovered from COVID-19. Both conserved end residues are part of each CDR3. Rows give clone size only sometimes, using once, few, many, or a class for an expanded clone.

v_gene	abundance	j_gene	CDR3aa
TRBV19	NA	TRBJ1-5	CASSLTGGYTPQHF
TRBV28	NA	TRBJ2-2	CASSLNLDRPTNTGELFF
TRBV10-3	NA	TRBJ1-5	CAISLGPYSNQPQHF
TRBV28	NA	TRBJ2-1	CASSTRGEGAYNEQFF
TRBV5-1	NA	TRBJ2-2	CASSRWTGRSNTGELFF
TRBV11-2	NA	TRBJ1-3	CASSRDNSGNTIYF
TRBV30	NA	TRBJ1-1	CAWSFWTGQNTEAFF
TRBV30	NA	TRBJ1-1	CAWREGFDTEAFF
TRBV7-9	NA	TRBJ2-3	CASTLGAGQLTDTQYF
TRBV18	NA	TRBJ1-1	CASSPPDLQGNTEAFF
TRBV5-5	NA	TRBJ1-2	CASSYHKLSGYTF
TRBV28	NA	TRBJ1-1	CASSLAGAMNTEAFF
TRBV18	NA	TRBJ2-7	CASSVGGAPYEQYF
TRBV27	few	TRBJ1-6	CASSLWGTENSPLHF
TRBV7-9	NA	TRBJ1-4	CASSLSSGGEKLFF
TRBV7-6	NA	TRBJ1-3	CASSLMITGSSGNTIYF
TRBV4-1	NA	TRBJ1-4	CASSQWGVGEKLFF
TRBV19	NA	TRBJ1-4	CATSGTAVEKLFF
TRBV7-8	NA	TRBJ1-1	CASSAAAGVHTEAFF
TRBV21-1	NA	TRBJ2-5	CASSPPGPYPQETQYF
TRBV2	NA	TRBJ1-1	CASSEKGMTEAFF
TRBV6-6	NA	TRBJ2-5	CASSYQETGGLETQYF
TRBV7-6	few	TRBJ1-1	CASSEGHLNTEAFF
TRBV10-3	NA	TRBJ2-7	CAIMGTAIPYEQYF
TRBV27	NA	TRBJ1-1	CASSLNRGSNTEAFF
TRBV6-5	NA	TRBJ2-3	CASSYHEFDTQYF
TRBV4-2	NA	TRBJ2-1	CASSPRLGSYNEQFF
TRBV5-1	NA	TRBJ1-1	CASSLGPTGTGEAFF
TRBV10-1	NA	TRBJ2-5	CASSDNSAGGIETQYF
TRBV3-1/TRBV3-2	NA	TRBJ1-2	CASSNFRGELYGYTF
TRBV5-1	NA	TRBJ1-4	CASSIRDRNEKLFF
TRBV10-3	NA	TRBJ1-6	CAIKAGTTSPLHF
TRBV5-4	NA	TRBJ2-7	CASSLRGGTSYEQYF
TRBV6-2/TRBV6-3	NA	TRBJ1-6	CASSYSGSSYNSPLHF
TRBV2	NA	TRBJ1-4	CASSPRLTAGVIEKLFF
TRBV10-1	NA	TRBJ2-2	CASGRQGTLNTGELFF
TRBV27	NA	TRBJ1-5	CASSRRDSNQPQHF
TRBV20-1	NA	TRBJ1-3	CSASLSVSGNTIYF
TRBV2	NA	TRBJ1-1	CASRGTAGDTEAFF
TRBV19	NA	TRBJ1-2	CASSAVGTGDFYGYTF
TRBV9	NA	TRBJ2-5	CASSVSGQGFPETQYF
TRBV27	NA	TRBJ2-7	CASSPLLGYEQYF
TRBV18	NA	TRBJ2-7	CASSPRDREGEQYF
TRBV19	NA	TRBJ1-5	CASSSPRDSLYSNQPQHF
TRBV3-1/TRBV3-2	NA	TRBJ1-1	CASRGRGGSTEAFF
TRBV6-2/TRBV6-3	NA	TRBJ1-4	CASSYSKQEPTNEKLFF
TRBV5-1	NA	TRBJ2-2	CASSLAGGRNTGELFF
TRBV6-5	NA	TRBJ2-3	CASSYGTTNTDTQYF
TRBV19	NA	TRBJ1-1	CASSIAGGNVNTEAFF
TRBV11-2	NA	TRBJ1-2	CASSFRRLDRGGGYTF
TRBV19	once	TRBJ1-1	CASSMVQGEAEAFF
TRBV4-2	NA	TRBJ2-2	CASSRSGTLNTGELFF
TRBV21-1	NA	TRBJ1-4	CARLHPEKLFF